This section outlines one T cell receptor beta chain sequence together with its context. Its binding antigen is unknown. Per-nucleotide qualities are absent, and no much larger clonotype sits a single base away. The data were taken from a study of OX40 agonist ivuxolimab in advanced cancers. Turning to the overall study: The costimulatory receptor OX40 (CD134) was targeted by ivuxolimab, a fully human IgG2 agonistic monoclonal antibody. Among the roughly 52 dose-escalation patients, around 19 had hepatocellular carcinoma, 15 or so melanoma, 9 renal cell carcinoma and 9 head and neck cancer. Three dose-escalation patients achieved partial responses, one with hepatocellular carcinoma and two with cutaneous melanoma. Prior anti-PD-1, anti-PD-L1 or anti-CTLA-4 therapy was permitted, and checkpoint inhibitors had been received by 40% to 50% of dose-escalation patients. Intravenous ivuxolimab was administered to patients every 2 weeks at six dose levels: 0.01, 0.1, 0.3, 1.5, 3 and 10 mg/kg. In the dose-escalation cohort, roughly 82% of patients were male, and the mean age was 60 years with a range of 23 to 79. The point of sequencing TCRbeta in the periphery was to test whether ivuxolimab changed TCR sequence diversity and drove clonal T-cell expansion. The paper covers the monotherapy dose-escalation part of the phase I ivuxolimab trial, which included N = 52 patients.

According to the germline V gene, CDR1 reads SGDLS and CDR2 reads YYNGEE. The CDR3 holds 19 amino acids from the cysteine to the phenylalanine. Only the CDR3 region is kept as DNA, spanning 57 bases read in frame from base 1. V is shortened by 3 bases, J by 0 bases, and the region joining them spans 25 bases. The trial excluded patients who had a history of autoimmune disease or were on systemic immunosuppression. Peripheral blood for TCR sequencing was collected from all dose cohorts at baseline, on cycle 4 day 1, and on cycle 7 day 1. Samples were obtained from an open-label, multicenter, first-in-human phase I dose-escalation trial of ivuxolimab. Adults with locally advanced or metastatic head and neck squamous cell, hepatocellular, melanoma or renal cell carcinoma were enrolled in the trial. Before TCR sequencing, CD4+ T cells and CD8+ T cells from peripheral blood were sorted into separate populations.

Beyond this particular receptor, the publication reports: After ivuxolimab, CD8+ T cells had more expanded clones than CD4+ T cells on average. In the 0.1-3.0 mg/kg groups, partial responders were among the patients with the lowest normalized peripheral clonal expansion, particularly in CD8+ T cells. Which antigens the clonally expanded peripheral T cells were specific for was not determined. At doses from 0.1 to 3.0 mg/kg, clonal expansion was seen in both CD4+ and CD8+ blood T cells between baseline and week 6. Low levels of normalized T-cell clonal expansion were also seen in some patients who did not respond.

To sequence the TCRbeta CDR3 region, genomic DNA was isolated from the sorted cells. The immunoSEQ Assay was used to sequence the TCRbeta CDR3 regions. TCRdb's version of the immuneACCESS table is confined to in-frame rearrangements and falls short of the full clone set. An unresolved V gene accounts for under half of the shortfall where checked; the remainder is of unknown origin. Recorded for this sample are approximately 57,000 clones; over 80% of them occurred a single time. The ten largest account for roughly 3.3% of the sample. The sequencing here drew on CD4+ or CD8+ T cells sorted from blood, taken in a trial of the OX40 agonist ivuxolimab. The receptor was derived from an adult with an advanced solid tumor such as melanoma, head and neck, liver or kidney cancer. The sequence is built from TRBV9 and TRBJ2-7; TRBD1 could be the D gene, as 6 bases match. CDR3 region: CASSGLRTAAYFFSYEQYF. The bases are TGTGCCAGCAGCGGCCTAAGGACAGCGGCGTACTTTTTCTCCTACGAGCAGTACTTC.